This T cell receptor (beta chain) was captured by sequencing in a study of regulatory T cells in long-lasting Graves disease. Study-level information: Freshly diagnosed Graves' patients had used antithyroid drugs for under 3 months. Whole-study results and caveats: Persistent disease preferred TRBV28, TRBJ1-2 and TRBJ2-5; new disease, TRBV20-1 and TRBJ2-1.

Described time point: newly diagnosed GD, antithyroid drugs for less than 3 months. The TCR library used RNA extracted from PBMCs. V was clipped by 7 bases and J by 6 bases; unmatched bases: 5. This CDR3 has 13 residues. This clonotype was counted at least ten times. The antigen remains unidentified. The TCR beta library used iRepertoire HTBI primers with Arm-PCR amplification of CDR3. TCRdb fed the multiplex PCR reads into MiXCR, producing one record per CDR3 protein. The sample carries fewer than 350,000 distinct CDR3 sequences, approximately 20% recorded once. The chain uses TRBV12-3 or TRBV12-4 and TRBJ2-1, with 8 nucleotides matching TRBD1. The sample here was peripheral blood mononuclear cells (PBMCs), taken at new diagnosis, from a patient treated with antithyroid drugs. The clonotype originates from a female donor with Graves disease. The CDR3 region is CASKGQGGNEQFF. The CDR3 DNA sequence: TGTGCCAGCAAAGGACAGGGAGGCAATGAGCAGTTCTTC.